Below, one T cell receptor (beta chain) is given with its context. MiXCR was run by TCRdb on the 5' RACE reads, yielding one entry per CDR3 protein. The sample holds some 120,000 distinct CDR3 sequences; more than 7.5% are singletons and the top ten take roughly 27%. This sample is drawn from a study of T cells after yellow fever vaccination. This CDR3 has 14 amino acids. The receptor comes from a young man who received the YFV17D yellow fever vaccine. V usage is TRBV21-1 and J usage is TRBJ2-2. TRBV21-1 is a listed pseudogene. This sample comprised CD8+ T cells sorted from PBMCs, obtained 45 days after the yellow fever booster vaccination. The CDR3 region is CASSKGRDPGELFF. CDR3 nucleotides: TGTGCCAGCAGCAAAGGAAGGGACCCCGGGGAGCTGTTTTTT.